One sample yielded the 27 T cell receptor beta chains listed below, sequenced in a study of radiotherapy plus CTLA-4 blockade in lung cancer. Libraries were prepared by immunoSEQ multiplex PCR; TCRdb keeps only in-frame clonotypes and omits some of them. The sample consists of roughly 80,000 clones, around 79% of them appearing once. Here the sequenced sample was peripheral blood, taken from a patient treated with radiotherapy plus ipilimumab. These receptors originate from a human donor with non-small cell lung cancer who had a partial response to radiotherapy plus ipilimumab. Some clones in this sample may be carry-over from other donors' samples.

The chain carries TRBV19 and TRBJ1-1; the match to TRBD1 covers 7 bases. The CDR3 extends over 15 amino acids. Trimming removed 4 bases from V and 1 base from J; junction bases left unmatched: 6. CDR1 LNHDA and CDR2 SQIVND come from the germline V gene (reference sequence). Written as DNA, the CDR3 is TGTGCCAGTAGTACCACCCAGGGGGGGAACACTGAAGCTTTCTTT. Protein sequence: CASSTTQGGNTEAFF.

The rearrangement joins TRBV28 to TRBJ2-5; 8 bases are a match to TRBD1. Germline V gene data show CDR1 as MDHEN and CDR2 as SYDVKM. The CDR3 loop spans 11 amino acids. The J segment lost 10 bases and the V segment lost 4 bases, leaving 2 bases of the junction unmatched. This CDR3 is CASSWDRNQYF. As DNA, the CDR3 is TGTGCCAGCAGTTGGGACAGGAACCAGTACTTC.

This clone occurred once. The chain employs TRBV5-6 and TRBJ2-5, with 9 bases matching TRBD2. V was pared by 4 bases and J by 1 base, with 5 bases of the junction left unmatched. CDR1 is SGHDT, CDR2 YYEEEE, per germline. There are 15 residues in the CDR3. The CDR3 sequence is CASSRRGGPQETQYF. The CDR3 DNA reads as TGTGCCAGCAGCCGGCGGGGGGGCCCCCAAGAGACCCAGTACTTC.

The V and J genes are TRBV7-2 and TRBJ1-2; D is possibly TRBD1 (6 bases). CDR1 SGHTA and CDR2 FQGNSA come from the germline V gene. Trimming took off 6 bases at V and 2 bases at J, with 13 bases between the two ends. This CDR3 comprises 14 residues. CDR3 amino acids: CASSRDTGNYGYTF. CDR3 DNA sequence: TGTGCCAGCAGTCGGGACACCGGCAACTATGGCTACACCTTC.

This clone was detected only a few times. J is TRBJ2-1 and V is TRBV10-2, with 9 nucleotides matching TRBD1. J lost 8 bases, V lost 4 bases, and 9 bases had no gene match. Germline-derived CDR1 and CDR2 are WSHSY and SAAADI. The CDR3 sequence is 15 residues long. CDR3 in DNA: TGCGCCAGCAGTGTACCGGGACAGGGTTCATATGAGCAGTTCTTC. Translated, it gives CASSVPGQGSYEQFF.

This chain joins TRBV27 and TRBJ2-7, with D tentatively TRBD2 (5 bases). The CDR3 sequence is 13 residues long. V was trimmed by 7 bases and J by 4 bases, leaving 14 bases between them. The germline gives CDR1 MNHEY, CDR2 SMNVEV (reference sequence). The CDR3 sequence: CASNEGPQYEQYF. The CDR3, as DNA: TGTGCCAGCAACGAGGGCCCACAGTACGAGCAGTACTTC.

This clone has only a few counts. The J gene is TRBJ1-4, the V gene TRBV28, with D uncertain. The V end lost 7 bases, the J end lost 11 bases, and 20 bases lay between the germline ends. CDR1 and CDR2 (germline): MDHEN, SYDVKM. This CDR3 spans 14 amino acids. CDR3 in DNA: TGTGCCAGCACTGACGACCCGAAGGAGGAGAAACTGTTTTTT. Encoded protein: CASTDDPKEEKLFF.

The rearrangement links TRBV6-1 to TRBJ1-2; 9 bases map to TRBD1. Germline CDR1 is MNHNS and CDR2 is SASEGT. V was clipped by 7 bases and J by 8 bases; unmatched bases: 8. CDR3 size: 13 residues. The CDR3 coding sequence is TGTGCCAGCACCTTAAGGACAGGGGAAGGCTACACCTTC. As protein: CASTLRTGEGYTF.

This clone has just one count. The chain uses TRBV10-2 and TRBJ1-2, with TRBD1 matching 8 bases. The germline V gene encodes CDR1 WSHSY and CDR2 SAAADI. CDR3 length: 13 residues. The trim removed 4 bases at V and 3 bases at J, leaving 1 base unmatched. CDR3 loop: CASSATGDYGYTF. The CDR3 coding sequence is TGCGCCAGCAGTGCGACAGGGGACTATGGCTACACCTTC.

In its sample, this clone was seen once. This chain uses TRBV11-2 with TRBJ2-6, with D tentatively TRBD1 (6 bases). Trimming left V 3 bases short and J 2 bases short, with 8 bases between. This CDR3 is built from 15 residues. Germline CDR1 is SGHAT and CDR2 is FQNNGV. CDR3 nucleotides: TGTGCCAGCAGCTTTAGGGGGACTGGGGCCAACGTCCTGACTTTC. The encoded protein is CASSFRGTGANVLTF.

The chain links TRBV11-3 to TRBJ2-5, with D perhaps TRBD2 (6 bases). This CDR3 spans 14 amino acids. The V and J ends lost 4 bases and 4 bases respectively, with 13 bases between them. Per germline, CDR1 SGHNT and CDR2 YENEEA. CDR3 nucleotides: TGTGCCAGCAGCTCCGGGGGATTCGGAGAGACCCAGTACTTC. Residues: CASSSGGFGETQYF.

The chain links TRBV19 to TRBJ2-5; perhaps TRBD1 as D (6 bases). V shed 3 bases and J shed 6 bases, with 11 bases lying between them. Germline-derived CDR1 and CDR2 are LNHDA and SQIVND (reference sequence). The CDR3 is 13 amino acids. The chain's CDR3 is CASSIGRGQTQYF. In DNA form, the CDR3 reads TGTGCCAGTAGTATCGGCAGGGGACAGACCCAGTACTTC. The full variable domain, rest sourced from reference TRBV19 and TRBJ2-5, is DGGITQSPKYLFRKEGQNVTLSCEQNLNHDAMYWYRQDPGQGLRLIYYSQIVNDFQKGDIAEGYSVSREKKESFPLTVTSAQKNPTAFYLCASSIGRGQTQYFGPGTRLLVL.

This clone was picked up one time. The V gene is TRBV7-2, the J gene TRBJ2-1; TRBD2 matches 13 bases. The germline V gene has CDR1 SGHTA and CDR2 FQGNSA. The J segment lost 5 bases and the V segment lost 4 bases, leaving 5 bases of the junction unmatched. The CDR3 consists of 16 residues. CDR3 in amino acids: CASSSRLAGGHNEQFF. The CDR3 DNA reads as TGTGCCAGCAGCTCAAGACTAGCGGGGGGTCACAATGAGCAGTTCTTC.

This clone has more than one count but fewer than ten. The gene calls are TRBV11-2 and TRBJ2-5, with 11 bases matching TRBD2. This CDR3 has 18 amino acids. V trimming: 6 bases; J trimming: 0 bases; junction bases outside the gene matches: 12. The V gene's germline CDR1 is SGHAT and CDR2 FQNNGV. The DNA of the CDR3 is TGTGCCAGCAGGCAAGGGACTAGCGGCCATTGGTACCAAGAGACCCAGTACTTC. This encodes CASRQGTSGHWYQETQYF.

The J gene is TRBJ2-7, the V gene TRBV5-1, with TRBD2 matching over 7 bases. Germline V lookup: CDR1 SGHRS, CDR2 YFSETQ. V was clipped by 0 bases and J by 4 bases; unmatched bases: 1. The CDR3 has 13 residues. The CDR3 nucleotides read TGCGCCAGCAGCTTGGGCGGGGGTTACGAGCAGTACTTC. Translated: CASSLGGGYEQYF.

This chain links TRBV19 with TRBJ2-5; tentative D call: TRBD2 (7 bases). The J call may be incorrect, as the DNA end agrees better with TRBJ2-7. CDR1 LNHDA and CDR2 SQIVND come from the germline V gene (reference sequence). The CDR3 loop spans 11 amino acids. The CDR3 protein is CGGGGSYEQYF. CDR3 in DNA: TGTGGGGGGGGCGGATCCTACGAGCAGTACTTC.

The V call is TRBV9, the J call TRBJ1-1; 11 bases fit TRBD1. The V segment lost 4 bases and the J segment 1 base; nucleotides outside the gene matches: 9. This CDR3 has 17 amino acids. Germline V gene lookup returns CDR1 SGDLS and CDR2 YYNGEE. CDR3 in DNA: TGTGCCAGCAGCCCGCGGACAGGGGGCTACTCGAACACTGAAGCTTTCTTT. Amino acid sequence: CASSPRTGGYSNTEAFF.

This clone has just a few counts. The chain is built from TRBV18 and TRBJ2-1; TRBD2 might be the D (6 bases). Germline values: CDR1 KGHSH, CDR2 LQKENI. The V end was cut by 2 bases, the J end by 3 bases, with 14 bases between. This CDR3 comprises 16 residues. CDR3: CASSPMTLADYNEQFF. In DNA, the CDR3 is TGTGCCAGCTCACCAATGACCTTAGCGGACTACAATGAGCAGTTCTTC.

The chain joins TRBV11-2 to TRBJ2-5; the D is unclear. CDR3 length equals 14 residues. The ends were cut back, 5 bases at V and 2 bases at J, with 12 bases in the middle. Germline values: CDR1 SGHAT, CDR2 FQNNGV. The CDR3: CASSRLLRQETQYF. DNA of the CDR3: TGTGCCAGCAGCCGCTTACTTCGTCAAGAGACCCAGTACTTC.

The chain is built from TRBV9 and TRBJ2-1; TRBD2 aligns across 7 bases. The length of the CDR3 is 15 residues. Trimming removed 2 bases from V and 6 bases from J; junction bases left unmatched: 8. Germline V gene lookup returns CDR1 SGDLS and CDR2 YYNGEE. CDR3 sequence (DNA): TGTGCCAGCAGCGTTATGGCGGGAGTGGGCAATGAGCAGTTCTTC. This gives the protein CASSVMAGVGNEQFF.

The J gene is TRBJ2-1, the V gene TRBV28, with D perhaps TRBD1 (5 bases). CDR1 MDHEN and CDR2 SYDVKM come from the germline V gene. The CDR3 covers 15 residues. V was shortened by 6 bases and J by 8 bases, with 20 bases between the two germline ends. CDR3 residues: CASSPGAPYGDEQFF. The CDR3 nucleotides are TGTGCCAGCAGCCCTGGGGCTCCATACGGCGATGAGCAGTTCTTC.

The J gene is TRBJ1-2, the V gene TRBV27; 8 bases are a match to TRBD1. V gave up 7 bases and J gave up 7 bases; unmatched junction bases: 11. CDR3 length: 14 residues. Germline CDR1 reads MNHEY; CDR2 reads SMNVEV (reference sequence). Written as DNA, the CDR3 is TGTGCCAGCACCCTCAGGGGGCCCGCCAGTGGCTACACCTTC. Translated, it gives CASTLRGPASGYTF.

The chain has TRBV6-1 and TRBJ2-5, with 9 bases fitting TRBD2. V lost 6 bases to trimming and J lost 3 bases; unmatched junction nucleotides: 5. The length of the CDR3 is 14 residues. Germline loops: CDR1 MNHNS, CDR2 SASEGT. The CDR3 region is CASRSGTSKETQYF. The CDR3 nucleotides read TGTGCCAGCAGGTCCGGGACTAGCAAAGAGACCCAGTACTTC.

This sequence joins TRBV6-6 and TRBJ1-4; no clear D gene. Trimming shortened V by 4 bases and J by 0 bases, and 6 bases separated the two germline ends. Germline CDR1 is MNHNY and CDR2 is SVGAGI (reference sequence). CDR3 length: 14 residues. The CDR3 loop reads CASSSPTTNEKLFF. The CDR3 DNA sequence: TGTGCCAGCAGTTCCCCTACAACTAATGAAAAACTGTTTTTT.

The chain couples TRBV19 to TRBJ2-1; TRBD2 agrees at 7 bases. Trimming at V came to 6 bases and at J to 9 bases, leaving 5 bases not matched to a gene. Germline CDR1 reads LNHDA; CDR2 reads SQIVND (reference sequence). The CDR3 has 12 amino acids. CDR3 coding DNA: TGTGCCAGTAGCCCTTCTAGCGGTGAGCAGTTCTTC. It codes for CASSPSSGEQFF.

The chain has TRBV5-1 and TRBJ1-2; the match to TRBD1 covers 7 bases. Trimming took 4 bases from V and 3 from J; bases not matched to a gene: 12. Germline assignment: CDR1 SGHRS and CDR2 YFSETQ. CDR3 size: 16 residues. This CDR3 reads CASSQGGTGLDYGYTF. DNA of the CDR3: TGCGCCAGCAGCCAGGGGGGCACTGGGCTGGACTATGGCTACACCTTC.

The V and J genes are TRBV7-8 and TRBJ2-7, with a possible D match to TRBD1 (6 bases). The length of the CDR3 is 15 residues. Trimming left V 5 bases short and J 6 bases short, with 20 bases between. Germline values: CDR1 SGHVS, CDR2 FQNEAQ. Here the CDR3 DNA reads TGTGCCAGCAGCCCCTGGTTAGGACAGCTACTCGAGCAGTACTTC. Protein: CASSPWLGQLLEQYF.